This T cell receptor (beta chain) was identified during a study of cytomegalovirus exposure and HLA in healthy donors. Trimming at V came to 4 bases and at J to 2 bases, leaving 10 bases not matched to a gene. Germline lookup yields CDR1 SEHNR and CDR2 FQNEAQ (reference sequence). This CDR3 contains 16 residues. The PCR made use of 60 Vbeta and 13 Jbeta primers. Using immunoSEQ multiplex PCR, the repertoire was profiled, and TCRdb retains in-frame clones only, with some absent. The sample has fewer than 150,000 clones, 55% to 75% seen once. Comments on this clone: Its target is unknown.

Study-level findings and limits: Researchers reported in a later analysis that a missense DCLRE1C variant was tied to TCR beta V- and J-gene trimming. The classifier reportedly diagnosed cytomegalovirus status with high sensitivity and specificity. Later examination showed HLA-associated TCR beta chains had greater clonal expansion than equally common others. Earlier analysis found most TCR beta V segments productive about 87% or about 30% of the time.

What was sequenced was PBMCs. This chain connects TRBV7-9 to TRBJ2-7; 8 positions agree with TRBD2. The source of this sequence is a woman in her thirties or forties in good health and CMV-seropositive. The CDR3 protein is CASSSSTSGLPYEQYF. The CDR3 nucleotides are TGTGCCAGCAGCTCCTCTACTAGCGGACTACCCTACGAGCAGTACTTC.